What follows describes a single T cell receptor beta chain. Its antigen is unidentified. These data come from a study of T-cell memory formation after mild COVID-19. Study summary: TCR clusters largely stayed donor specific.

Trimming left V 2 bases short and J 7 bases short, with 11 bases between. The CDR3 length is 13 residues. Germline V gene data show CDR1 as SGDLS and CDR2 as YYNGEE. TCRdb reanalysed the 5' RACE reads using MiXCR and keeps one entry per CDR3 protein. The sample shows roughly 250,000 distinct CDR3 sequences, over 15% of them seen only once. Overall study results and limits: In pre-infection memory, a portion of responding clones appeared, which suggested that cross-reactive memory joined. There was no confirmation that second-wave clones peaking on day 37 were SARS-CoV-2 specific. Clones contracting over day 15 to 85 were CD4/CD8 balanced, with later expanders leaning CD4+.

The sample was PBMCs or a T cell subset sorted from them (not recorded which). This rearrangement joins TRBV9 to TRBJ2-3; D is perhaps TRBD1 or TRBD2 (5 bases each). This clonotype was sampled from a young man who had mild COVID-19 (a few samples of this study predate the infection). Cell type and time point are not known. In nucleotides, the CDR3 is TGTGCCAGCAGCGTGGGGGTGGGAAATACGCAGTATTTT. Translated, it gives CASSVGVGNTQYF.